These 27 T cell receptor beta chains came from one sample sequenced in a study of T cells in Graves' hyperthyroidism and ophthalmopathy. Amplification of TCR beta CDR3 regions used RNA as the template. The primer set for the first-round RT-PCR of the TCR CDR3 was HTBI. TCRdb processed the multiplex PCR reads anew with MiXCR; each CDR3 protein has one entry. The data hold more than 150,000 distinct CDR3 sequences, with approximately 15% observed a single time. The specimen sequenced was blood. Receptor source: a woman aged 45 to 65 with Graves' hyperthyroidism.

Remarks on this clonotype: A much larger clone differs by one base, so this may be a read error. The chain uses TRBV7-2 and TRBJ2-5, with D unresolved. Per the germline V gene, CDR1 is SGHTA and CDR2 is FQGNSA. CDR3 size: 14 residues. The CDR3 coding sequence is TGTGTCAGCAGCTTAGAAGGAACTCCCAAGACCCAGTACTTC. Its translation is CVSSLEGTPKTQYF.

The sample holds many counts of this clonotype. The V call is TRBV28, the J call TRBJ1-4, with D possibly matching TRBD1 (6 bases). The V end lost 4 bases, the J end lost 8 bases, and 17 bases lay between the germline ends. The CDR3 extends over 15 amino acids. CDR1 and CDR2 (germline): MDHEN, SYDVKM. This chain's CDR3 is CASSSSGVSREKLFF. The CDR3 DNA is TGTGCCAGCAGTTCCTCAGGGGTCTCTCGCGAAAAACTGTTTTTT. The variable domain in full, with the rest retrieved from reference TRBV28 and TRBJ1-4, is DVKVTQSSRYLVKRTGEKVFLECVQDMDHENMFWYRQDPGLGLRLIYFSYDVKMKEKGDIPEGYSVSREKKERFSLILESASTNQTSMYLCASSSSGVSREKLFFGSGTQLSVL.

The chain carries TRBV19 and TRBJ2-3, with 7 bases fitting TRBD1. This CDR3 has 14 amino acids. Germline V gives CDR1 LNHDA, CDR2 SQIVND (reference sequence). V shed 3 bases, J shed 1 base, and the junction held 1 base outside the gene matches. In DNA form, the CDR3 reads TGTGCCAGTAGTATTGGACAGGGCACAGATACGCAGTATTTT. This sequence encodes CASSIGQGTDTQYF.

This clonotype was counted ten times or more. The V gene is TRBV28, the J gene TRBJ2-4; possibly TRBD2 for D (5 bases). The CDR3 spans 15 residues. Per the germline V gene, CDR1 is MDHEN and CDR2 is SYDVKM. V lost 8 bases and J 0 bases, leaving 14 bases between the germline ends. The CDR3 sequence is CASREAQPAKNIQYF. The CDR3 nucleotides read TGTGCCAGCCGGGAAGCCCAGCCAGCCAAAAACATTCAGTACTTC. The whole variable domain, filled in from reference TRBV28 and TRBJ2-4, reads DVKVTQSSRYLVKRTGEKVFLECVQDMDHENMFWYRQDPGLGLRLIYFSYDVKMKEKGDIPEGYSVSREKKERFSLILESASTNQTSMYLCASREAQPAKNIQYFGAGTRLSVL.

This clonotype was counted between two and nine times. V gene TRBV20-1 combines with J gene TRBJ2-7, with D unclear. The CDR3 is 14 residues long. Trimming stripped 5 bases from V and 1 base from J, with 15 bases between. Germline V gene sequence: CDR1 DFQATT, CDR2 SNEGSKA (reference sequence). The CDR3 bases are TGCAGTGCTTTGCCGGGTGGCAGTTCCTACGAGCAGTACTTC. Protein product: CSALPGGSSYEQYF.

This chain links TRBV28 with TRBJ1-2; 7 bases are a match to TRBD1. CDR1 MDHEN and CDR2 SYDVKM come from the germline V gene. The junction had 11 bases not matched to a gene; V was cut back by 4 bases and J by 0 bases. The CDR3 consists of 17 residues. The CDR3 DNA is TGTGCCAGCAGTTCCCAAGGGACAGAGTTTTCTAACTATGGCTACACCTTC. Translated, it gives CASSSQGTEFSNYGYTF.

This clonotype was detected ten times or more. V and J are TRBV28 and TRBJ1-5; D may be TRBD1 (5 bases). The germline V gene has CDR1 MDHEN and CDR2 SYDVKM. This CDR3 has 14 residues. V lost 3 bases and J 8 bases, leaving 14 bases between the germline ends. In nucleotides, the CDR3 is TGTGCCAGCAGTTTTGGGGGAACGCGGAAGCCCCAGCATTTT. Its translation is CASSFGGTRKPQHF.

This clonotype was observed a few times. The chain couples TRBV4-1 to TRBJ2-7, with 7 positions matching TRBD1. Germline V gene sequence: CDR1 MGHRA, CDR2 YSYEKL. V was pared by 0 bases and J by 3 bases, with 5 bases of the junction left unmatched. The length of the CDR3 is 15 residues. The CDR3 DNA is TGCGCCAGCAGCCAAGACAGGGGGTATGGCTACGAGCAGTACTTC. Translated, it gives CASSQDRGYGYEQYF.

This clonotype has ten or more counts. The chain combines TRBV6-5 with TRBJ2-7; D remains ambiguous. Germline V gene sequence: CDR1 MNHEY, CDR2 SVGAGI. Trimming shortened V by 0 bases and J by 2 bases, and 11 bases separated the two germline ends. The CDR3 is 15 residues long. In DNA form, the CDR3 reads TGTGCCAGCAGTTACTCGATTATAGGGACCTACGAGCAGTACTTC. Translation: CASSYSIIGTYEQYF.

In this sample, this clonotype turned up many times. CDR3 sequence: CASSLGQGGAYGYTF. The CDR3 nucleotides are TGTGCCAGCAGCTTAGGACAGGGGGGCGCCTATGGCTACACCTTC. The chain joins TRBV13 to TRBJ1-2, with TRBD1 matching 8 bases. The CDR3 runs 15 residues. Germline CDR1 is PRHDT and CDR2 is FYEKMQ (reference sequence). V dropped 0 bases and J dropped 4; count of bases not matched to a gene: 4.

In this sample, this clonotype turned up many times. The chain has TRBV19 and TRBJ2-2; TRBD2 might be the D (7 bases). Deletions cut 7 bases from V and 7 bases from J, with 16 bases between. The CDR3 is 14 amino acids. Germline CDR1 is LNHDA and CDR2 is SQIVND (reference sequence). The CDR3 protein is CASNLGGGSGELFF. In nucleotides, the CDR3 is TGTGCCAGTAATCTAGGGGGGGGCAGCGGGGAGCTGTTTTTT. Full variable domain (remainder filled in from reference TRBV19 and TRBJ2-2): DGGITQSPKYLFRKEGQNVTLSCEQNLNHDAMYWYRQDPGQGLRLIYYSQIVNDFQKGDIAEGYSVSREKKESFPLTVTSAQKNPTAFYLCASNLGGGSGELFFGEGSRLTVL.

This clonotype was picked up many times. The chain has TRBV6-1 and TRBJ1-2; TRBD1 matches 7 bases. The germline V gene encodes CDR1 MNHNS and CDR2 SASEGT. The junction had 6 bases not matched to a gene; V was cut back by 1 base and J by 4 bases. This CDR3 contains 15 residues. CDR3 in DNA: TGTGCCAGCAGTGAAGGCACGGGACAGATCTATGGCTACACCTTC. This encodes CASSEGTGQIYGYTF.

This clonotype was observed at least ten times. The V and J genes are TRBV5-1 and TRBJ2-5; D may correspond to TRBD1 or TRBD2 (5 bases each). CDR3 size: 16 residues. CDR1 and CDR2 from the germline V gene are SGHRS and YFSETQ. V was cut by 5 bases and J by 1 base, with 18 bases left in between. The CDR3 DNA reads TGCGCCAGCAGTACTCGGCCAGGGAGACCCCAAGAGACCCAGTACTTC. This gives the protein CASSTRPGRPQETQYF.

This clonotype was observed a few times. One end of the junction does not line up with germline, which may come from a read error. The CDR3 loop is CATSDRAEQYF. CDR3 bases: TGTGCCACCAGTGACAGGGCCGAGCAGTACTTC. The genes are TRBV10-3 and TRBJ2-7; 7 bases map to TRBD1. The germline V gene encodes CDR1 ENHRY and CDR2 SYGVKD. The CDR3 extends over 11 amino acids.

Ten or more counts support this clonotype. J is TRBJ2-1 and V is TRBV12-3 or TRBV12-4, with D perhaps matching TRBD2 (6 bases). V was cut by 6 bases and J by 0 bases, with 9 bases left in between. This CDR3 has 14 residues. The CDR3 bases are TGTGCCAGCAGCACGACTAGCTCCTACAATGAGCAGTTCTTC. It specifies CASSTTSSYNEQFF.

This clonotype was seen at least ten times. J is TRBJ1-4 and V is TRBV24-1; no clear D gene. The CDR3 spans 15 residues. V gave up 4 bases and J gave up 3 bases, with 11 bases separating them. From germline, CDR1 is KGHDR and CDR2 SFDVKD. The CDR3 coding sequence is TGTGCCACCAGTGACCCCAGGCAACCTAATGAAAAACTGTTTTTT. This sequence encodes CATSDPRQPNEKLFF.

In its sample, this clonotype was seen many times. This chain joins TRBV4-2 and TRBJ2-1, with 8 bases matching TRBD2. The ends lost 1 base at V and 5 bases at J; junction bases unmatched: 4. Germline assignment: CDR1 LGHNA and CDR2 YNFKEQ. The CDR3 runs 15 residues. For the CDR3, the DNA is TGTGCCAGCAGCCAAGGCGGGGGGCCCAACAATGAGCAGTTCTTC. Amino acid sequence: CASSQGGGPNNEQFF.

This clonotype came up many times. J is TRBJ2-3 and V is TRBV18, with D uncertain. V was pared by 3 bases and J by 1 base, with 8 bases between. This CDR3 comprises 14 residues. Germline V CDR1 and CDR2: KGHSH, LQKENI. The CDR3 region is CASSPAWGTDTQYF. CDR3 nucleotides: TGTGCCAGCTCACCGGCGTGGGGCACAGATACGCAGTATTTT.

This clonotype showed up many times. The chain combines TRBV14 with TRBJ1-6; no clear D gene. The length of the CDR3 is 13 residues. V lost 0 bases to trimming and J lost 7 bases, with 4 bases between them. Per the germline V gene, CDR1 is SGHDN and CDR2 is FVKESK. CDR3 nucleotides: TGTGCCAGCAGCCAAGATTGGAATTCACCCCTCCACTTT. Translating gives CASSQDWNSPLHF. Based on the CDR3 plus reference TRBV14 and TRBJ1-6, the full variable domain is EAGVTQFPSHSVIEKGQTVTLRCDPISGHDNLYWYRRVMGKEIKFLLHFVKESKQDESGMPNNRFLAERTGGTYSTLKVQPAELEDSGVYFCASSQDWNSPLHFGNGTRLTVT.

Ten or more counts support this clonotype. The CDR3 reads CACRDSLYEQYF. The CDR3 DNA follows: TGTGCCTGCCGGGACAGCCTATACGAGCAGTACTTC. This chain uses TRBV6-1 with TRBJ2-7; 7 bases are shared with TRBD1. The CDR3 is 12 residues long. The germline CDR1 and CDR2 sequences are MNHNS and SASEGT. V lost 11 bases to trimming and J lost 4 bases; unmatched junction nucleotides: 8.

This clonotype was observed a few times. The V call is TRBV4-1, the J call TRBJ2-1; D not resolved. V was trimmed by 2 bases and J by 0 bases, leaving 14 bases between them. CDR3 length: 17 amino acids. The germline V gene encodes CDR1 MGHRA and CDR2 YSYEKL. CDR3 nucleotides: TGCGCCAGCAGCCAACATCAACCGGCCCTCTCCTACAATGAGCAGTTCTTC. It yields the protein CASSQHQPALSYNEQFF.

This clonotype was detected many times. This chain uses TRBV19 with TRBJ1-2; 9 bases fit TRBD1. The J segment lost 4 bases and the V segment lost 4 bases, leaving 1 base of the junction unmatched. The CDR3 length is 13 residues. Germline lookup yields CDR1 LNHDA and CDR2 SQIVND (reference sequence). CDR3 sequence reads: CASSTGQGYGYTF. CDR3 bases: TGTGCCAGTAGTACGGGACAGGGCTATGGCTACACCTTC.

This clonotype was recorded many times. The CDR3 is CATSDTRTPLGELFF. DNA for the CDR3: TGTGCCACCAGTGATACGCGGACCCCTCTCGGGGAGCTGTTTTTT. This rearrangement joins TRBV24-1 to TRBJ2-2; D is undetermined. Germline CDR1 is KGHDR and CDR2 is SFDVKD. CDR3 size: 15 residues. Trimming cost V 3 bases and J 7 bases, with 14 bases left between them.

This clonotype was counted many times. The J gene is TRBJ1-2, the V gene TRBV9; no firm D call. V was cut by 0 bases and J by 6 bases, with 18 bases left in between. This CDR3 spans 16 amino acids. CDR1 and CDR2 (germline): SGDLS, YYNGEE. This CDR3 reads CASSVAPGGRGNGYTF. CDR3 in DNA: TGTGCCAGCAGCGTAGCTCCCGGAGGTCGGGGTAATGGCTACACCTTC.

Here the CDR3 DNA reads TGTGCCAGCAGCTTGGACGCAGGATACAATGAGCAGTTCTTC. This translates into CASSLDAGYNEQFF. The rearrangement uses TRBV5-4 and TRBJ2-1, with D uncertain. The CDR3 sequence is 14 residues long. Trimming removed 0 bases at V and 4 bases at J, with 8 bases between. Germline V gene data show CDR1 as SGHNT and CDR2 as YYREEE (reference sequence).

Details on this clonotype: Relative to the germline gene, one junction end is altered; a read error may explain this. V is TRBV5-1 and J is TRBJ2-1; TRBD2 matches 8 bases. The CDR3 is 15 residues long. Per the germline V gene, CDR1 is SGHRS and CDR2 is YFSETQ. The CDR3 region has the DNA TGCGCCAGCAGCTTGTCCGGGGGGGCCGTTGATGAGCAGCTCTTC. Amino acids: CASSLSGGAVDEQLF.

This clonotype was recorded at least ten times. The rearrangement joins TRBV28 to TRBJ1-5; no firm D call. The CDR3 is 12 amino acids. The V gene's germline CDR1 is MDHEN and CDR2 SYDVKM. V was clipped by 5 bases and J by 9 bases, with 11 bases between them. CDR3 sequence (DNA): TGTGCCAGCAGTCTCGGCTCAGGGCCCCAGCATTTT. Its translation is CASSLGSGPQHF.